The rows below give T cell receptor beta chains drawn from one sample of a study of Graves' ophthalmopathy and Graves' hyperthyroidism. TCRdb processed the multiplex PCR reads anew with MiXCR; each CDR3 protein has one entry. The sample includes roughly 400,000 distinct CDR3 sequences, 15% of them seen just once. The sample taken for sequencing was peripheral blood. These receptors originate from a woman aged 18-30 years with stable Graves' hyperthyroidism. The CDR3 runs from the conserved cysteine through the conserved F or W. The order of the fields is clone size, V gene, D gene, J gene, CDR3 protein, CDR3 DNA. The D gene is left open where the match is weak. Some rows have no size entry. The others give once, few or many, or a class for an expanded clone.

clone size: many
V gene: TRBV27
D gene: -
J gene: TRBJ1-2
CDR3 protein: CASRSAINYGYTF
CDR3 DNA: TGTGCCAGCAGAAGTGCTATTAACTATGGCTACACCTTC

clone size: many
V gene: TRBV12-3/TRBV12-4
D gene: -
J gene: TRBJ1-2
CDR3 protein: CASGLPKGSSYGYTF
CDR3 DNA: TGTGCCAGCGGCCTCCCTAAAGGCAGCAGCTATGGCTACACCTTC

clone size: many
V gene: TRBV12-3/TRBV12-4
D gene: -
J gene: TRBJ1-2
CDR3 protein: CASSLGTSWAQF
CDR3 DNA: TGTGCCAGCAGTTTAGGGACCTCTTGGGCTCAATTC

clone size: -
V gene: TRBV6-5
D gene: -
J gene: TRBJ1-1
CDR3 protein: CASSYSKRAGGTDAFF
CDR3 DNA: TGTGCCAGCAGTTACTCGAAGAGGGCTGGCGGGACTGATGCTTTCTTT

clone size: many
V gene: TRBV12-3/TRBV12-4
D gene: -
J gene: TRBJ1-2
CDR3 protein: CASSLADFLGYTF
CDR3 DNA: TGTGCCAGCAGTTTAGCGGATTTTCTTGGCTACACCTTC

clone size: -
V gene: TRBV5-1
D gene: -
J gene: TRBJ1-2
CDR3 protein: CASSLARQQWGYTF
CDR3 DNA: TGCGCCAGCAGCTTGGCCAGGCAGCAATGGGGCTACACCTTC

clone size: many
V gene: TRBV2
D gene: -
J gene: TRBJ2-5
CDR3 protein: CASIGSARKETQYF
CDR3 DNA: TGTGCCAGCATCGGCAGTGCAAGAAAAGAGACCCAGTACTTC

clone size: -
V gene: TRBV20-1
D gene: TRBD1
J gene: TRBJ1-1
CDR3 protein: CSARTTAGGNTEAFF
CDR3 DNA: TGCAGTGCTAGAACCACGGCAGGGGGGAACACTGAAGCTTTCTTT

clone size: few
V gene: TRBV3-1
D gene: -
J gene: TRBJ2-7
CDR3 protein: CASSQPRQGIGVRSHEQYF
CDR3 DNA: TGTGCCAGCAGCCAGCCGCGACAAGGGATAGGGGTTCGCTCCCACGAGCAGTACTTC

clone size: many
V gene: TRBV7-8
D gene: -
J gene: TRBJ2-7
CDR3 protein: CASSSFPGHLYEQYF
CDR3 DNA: TGTGCCAGCAGCTCCTTCCCGGGACACCTTTACGAGCAGTACTTC

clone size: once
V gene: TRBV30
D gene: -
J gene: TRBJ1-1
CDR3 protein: CAWRIPSSIAFF
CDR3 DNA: TGTGCCTGGAGGATACCTTCCTCTATAGCTTTCTTT

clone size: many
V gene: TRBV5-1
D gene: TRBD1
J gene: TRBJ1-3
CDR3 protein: CASSLGPSSTGYSGNTIYF
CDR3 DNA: TGCGCCAGCAGCTTGGGCCCCTCCTCGACAGGGTACTCTGGAAACACCATATATTTT

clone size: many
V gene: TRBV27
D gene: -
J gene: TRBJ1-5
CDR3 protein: CASSPRPNQPQHF
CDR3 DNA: TGTGCCAGCAGTCCCCGGCCGAATCAGCCCCAGCATTTT

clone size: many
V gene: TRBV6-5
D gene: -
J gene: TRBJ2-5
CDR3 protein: CASSYLGRRETQYF
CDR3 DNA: TGTGCCAGCAGTTACCTCGGGCGTAGAGAGACCCAGTACTTC

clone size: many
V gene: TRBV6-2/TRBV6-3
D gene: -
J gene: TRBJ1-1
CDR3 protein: CASSLEVRTEAFF
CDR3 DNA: TGTGCCAGCAGCCTCGAGGTAAGGACTGAAGCTTTCTTT

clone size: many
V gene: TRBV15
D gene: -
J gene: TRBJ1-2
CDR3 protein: CATSSDGLNYGYTF
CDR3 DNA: TGTGCCACCAGCAGTGACGGCTTAAACTATGGCTACACCTTC

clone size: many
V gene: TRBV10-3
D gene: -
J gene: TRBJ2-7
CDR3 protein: CAISSTLYEQYF
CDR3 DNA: TGTGCCATCAGTAGTACCCTCTACGAGCAGTACTTC

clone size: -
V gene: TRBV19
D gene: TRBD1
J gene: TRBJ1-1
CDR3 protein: CASKELTGAVEAFF
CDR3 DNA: TGTGCCAGTAAAGAATTGACAGGGGCGGTTGAAGCTTTCTTT

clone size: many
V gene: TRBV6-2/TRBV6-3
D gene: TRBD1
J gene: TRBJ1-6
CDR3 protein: CATLRRTGNSPLHF
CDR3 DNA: TGTGCCACACTTCGAAGGACAGGGAATTCACCCCTCCACTTT

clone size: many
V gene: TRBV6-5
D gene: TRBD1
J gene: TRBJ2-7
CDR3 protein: CASSYSGTAKYEQYF
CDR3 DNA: TGTGCCAGCAGTTACTCAGGGACAGCCAAATACGAGCAGTACTTC

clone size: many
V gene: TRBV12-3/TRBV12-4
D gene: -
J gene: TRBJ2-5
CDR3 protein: CVSSLGHREKETQYF
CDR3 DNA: TGTGTCAGCAGTTTGGGGCACAGGGAGAAGGAGACCCAGTACTTC

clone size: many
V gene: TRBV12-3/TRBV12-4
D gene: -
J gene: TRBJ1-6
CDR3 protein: CASSRDGGNSPLHF
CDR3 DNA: TGTGCCAGCAGTCGGGACGGGGGAAATTCACCCCTCCACTTT

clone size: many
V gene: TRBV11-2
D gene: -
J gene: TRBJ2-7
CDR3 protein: CASSPLKRGNRVTYEQYF
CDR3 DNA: TGTGCCAGCAGCCCTCTAAAGCGAGGGAATCGGGTAACCTACGAGCAGTACTTC

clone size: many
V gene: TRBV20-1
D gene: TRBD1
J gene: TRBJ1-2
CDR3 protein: CSAPGTGAFGYGYTF
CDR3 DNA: TGCAGTGCCCCCGGGACAGGGGCTTTTGGCTATGGCTACACCTTC

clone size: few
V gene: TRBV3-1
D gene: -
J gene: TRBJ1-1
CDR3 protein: CASQLPGETEAFF
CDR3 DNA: TGTGCCAGCCAACTACCAGGGGAGACTGAAGCTTTCTTT

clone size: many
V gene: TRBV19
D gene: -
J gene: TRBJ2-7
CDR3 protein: CASSPIDRSSYEQYF
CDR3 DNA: TGTGCCAGTAGTCCAATTGACCGAAGCTCCTACGAGCAGTACTTC

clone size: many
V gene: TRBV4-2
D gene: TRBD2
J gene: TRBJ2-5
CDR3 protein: CASSQDPSGEETQYF
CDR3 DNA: TGTGCCAGCAGCCAAGATCCTAGCGGGGAAGAGACCCAGTACTTC

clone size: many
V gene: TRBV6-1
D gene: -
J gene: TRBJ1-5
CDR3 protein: CASSREDHSNQPQHF
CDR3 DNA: TGTGCCAGCAGTCGGGAGGACCATAGCAATCAGCCCCAGCATTTT

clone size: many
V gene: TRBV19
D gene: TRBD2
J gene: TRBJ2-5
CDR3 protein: CASSLAGGGQETQYF
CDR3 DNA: TGTGCCAGTTCTCTAGCGGGGGGTGGGCAAGAGACCCAGTACTTC

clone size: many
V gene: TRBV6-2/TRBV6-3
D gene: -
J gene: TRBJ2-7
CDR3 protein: CASTNGYKTGSSYEQYF
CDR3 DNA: TGTGCCAGCACTAACGGGTATAAGACAGGTAGCTCCTACGAGCAGTACTTC

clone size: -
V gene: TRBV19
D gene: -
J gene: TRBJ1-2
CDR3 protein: CASRGGKEGYTF
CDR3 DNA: TGTGCCAGTAGAGGGGGGAAAGAAGGCTACACCTTC

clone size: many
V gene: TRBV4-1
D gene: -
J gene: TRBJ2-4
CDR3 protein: CASSQDRGTLAKNIQYF
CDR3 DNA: TGCGCCAGCAGCCAAGATCGGGGCACCTTAGCCAAAAACATTCAGTACTTC

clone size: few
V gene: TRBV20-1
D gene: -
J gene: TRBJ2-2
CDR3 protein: CSARTPGPDPWSGELFF
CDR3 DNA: TGCAGTGCTAGAACCCCCGGGCCAGACCCTTGGAGCGGGGAGCTGTTTTTT

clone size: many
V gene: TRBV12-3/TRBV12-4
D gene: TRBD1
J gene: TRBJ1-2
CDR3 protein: CASSGTAIRYGYTF
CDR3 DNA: TGTGCCAGCAGTGGGACAGCCATCCGGTATGGCTACACCTTC

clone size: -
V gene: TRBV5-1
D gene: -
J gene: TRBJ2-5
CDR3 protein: CASSLEQGTYQGTQYF
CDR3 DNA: TGCGCCAGCAGCCTGGAACAAGGGACGTACCAAGGGACCCAGTACTTC

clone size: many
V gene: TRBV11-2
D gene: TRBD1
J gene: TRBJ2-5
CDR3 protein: CASSLGRTGPETQYF
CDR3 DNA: TGTGCCAGCAGCTTAGGACGGACAGGGCCCGAGACCCAGTACTTC